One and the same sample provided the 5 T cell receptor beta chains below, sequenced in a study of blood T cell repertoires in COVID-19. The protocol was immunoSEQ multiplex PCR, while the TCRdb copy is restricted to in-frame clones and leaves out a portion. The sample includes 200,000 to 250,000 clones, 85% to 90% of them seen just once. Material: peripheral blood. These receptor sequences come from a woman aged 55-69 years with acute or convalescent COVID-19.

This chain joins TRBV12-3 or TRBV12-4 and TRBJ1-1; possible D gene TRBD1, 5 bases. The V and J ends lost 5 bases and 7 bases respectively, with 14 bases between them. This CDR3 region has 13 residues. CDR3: CASSPGDFGEAFF. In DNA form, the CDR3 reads TGTGCCAGCAGTCCCGGGGACTTTGGTGAAGCTTTCTTT.

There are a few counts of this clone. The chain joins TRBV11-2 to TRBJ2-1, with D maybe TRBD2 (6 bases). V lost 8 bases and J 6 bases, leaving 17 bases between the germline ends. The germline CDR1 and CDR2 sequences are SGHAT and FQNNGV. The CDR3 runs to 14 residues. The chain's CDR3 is CASVPGLAINEQFF. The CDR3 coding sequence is TGTGCCAGCGTACCCGGGCTAGCGATCAATGAGCAGTTCTTC. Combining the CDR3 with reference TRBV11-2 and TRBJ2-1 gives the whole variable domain EAGVAQSPRYKIIEKRQSVAFWCNPISGHATLYWYQQILGQGPKLLIQFQNNGVVDDSQLPKDRFSAERLKGVDSTLKIQPAKLEDSAVYLCASVPGLAINEQFFGPGTRLTVL.

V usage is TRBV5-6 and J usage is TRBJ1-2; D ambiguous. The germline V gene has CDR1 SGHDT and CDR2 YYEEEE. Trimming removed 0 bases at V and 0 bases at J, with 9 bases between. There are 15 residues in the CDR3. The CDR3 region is CASSLVGVSNYGYTF. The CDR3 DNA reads TGTGCCAGCAGCTTGGTCGGAGTTTCTAACTATGGCTACACCTTC.

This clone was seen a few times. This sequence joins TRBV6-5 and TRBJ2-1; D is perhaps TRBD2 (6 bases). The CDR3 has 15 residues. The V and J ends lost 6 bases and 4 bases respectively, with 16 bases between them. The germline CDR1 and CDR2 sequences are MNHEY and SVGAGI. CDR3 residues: CASSQDYNGYNEQFF. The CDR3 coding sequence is TGTGCCAGCAGCCAGGACTACAATGGGTACAATGAGCAGTTCTTC.

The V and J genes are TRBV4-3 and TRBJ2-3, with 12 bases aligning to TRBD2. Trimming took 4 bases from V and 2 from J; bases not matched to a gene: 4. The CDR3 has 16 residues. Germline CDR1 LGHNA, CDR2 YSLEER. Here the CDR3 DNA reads TGCGCCAGCAGCCGTCGACTAGCGGGAGTCACAGATACGCAGTATTTT. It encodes CASSRRLAGVTDTQYF.